The sequence of this T cell receptor beta chain was determined in a study of T-cell memory formation after mild COVID-19. Study context: Largely donor-specific sequence clusters came from a couple of donors.

General study points: Contracting clones localized mainly to CM and EM when CD4+ and mainly to EMRA when CD8+. Whereas later expanders leaned CD4+, clones contracting day 15 to 85 showed a balanced CD4/CD8 makeup.

The table lists this clonotype with a few counts. Its specificity is not known. CDR3 length: 12 residues. V lost 5 bases to trimming and J lost 14 bases, with 16 bases between them. CDR1 is MNHNY, CDR2 SVGAGI, per germline (reference sequence). The authors produced TCR alpha and TCR beta cDNA libraries with sample barcodes and UMIs by 5'RACE using constant-segment primers. TCRdb independently ran MiXCR on the 5' RACE reads; one entry per CDR3 protein. This table has 300,000 to 400,000 distinct CDR3 sequences, about 15% appearing once. Source material: PBMCs or a T cell subset sorted from them (not recorded which). This TCR came from a man between 18 and 29 years old who had mild COVID-19 (a few samples of this study predate the infection). Cell type and time point are not known. This rearrangement joins TRBV6-6 to TRBJ1-3; D is unclear. Here the CDR3 reads CASSKDASGLYF. For the CDR3, the DNA is TGTGCCAGCAGTAAGGACGCCAGCGGGTTATATTTT.